The clone carrying this T cell receptor beta chain was seen a few times. Its antigen is undetermined. From RNA transcripts, TCR beta CDR3 regions were amplified. The TCR CDR3 first-round RT-PCR relied on the HTBI primer set. MiXCR was run by TCRdb on the multiplex PCR reads, yielding one entry per CDR3 protein. The sample carries around 600,000 distinct CDR3 sequences, more than 14% recorded once. The data originate from a study of T cells in Graves' hyperthyroidism and ophthalmopathy. The CDR3 sequence is 14 residues long. Per germline, CDR1 SGHNT and CDR2 YENEEA. Trimming left V 6 bases short and J 1 base short, with 12 bases between. Study outcomes and limitations: Most thyroid clonotypes that were expanded above 0.001 also turned up in blood.

At least 3 on the Clinical Activity Score was recorded for ophthalmopathy patients, who also had NOSPECS grade at least 4 and duration under 3 months. Uncontrolled infection, other autoimmune disease, pregnancy and lactation each barred patients from inclusion. Each 10 ml fresh peripheral blood draw supplied the PBMCs. The J gene is TRBJ2-5, the V gene TRBV11-3; maybe TRBD2 (7 bases). Sequencing was carried out using blood. The source of this sequence is a woman between 50 and 59 years old with Graves' ophthalmopathy. CDR3: CASSPRGAQETQYF. The DNA for the CDR3 is TGTGCCAGCAGTCCCCGGGGGGCCCAAGAGACCCAGTACTTC.